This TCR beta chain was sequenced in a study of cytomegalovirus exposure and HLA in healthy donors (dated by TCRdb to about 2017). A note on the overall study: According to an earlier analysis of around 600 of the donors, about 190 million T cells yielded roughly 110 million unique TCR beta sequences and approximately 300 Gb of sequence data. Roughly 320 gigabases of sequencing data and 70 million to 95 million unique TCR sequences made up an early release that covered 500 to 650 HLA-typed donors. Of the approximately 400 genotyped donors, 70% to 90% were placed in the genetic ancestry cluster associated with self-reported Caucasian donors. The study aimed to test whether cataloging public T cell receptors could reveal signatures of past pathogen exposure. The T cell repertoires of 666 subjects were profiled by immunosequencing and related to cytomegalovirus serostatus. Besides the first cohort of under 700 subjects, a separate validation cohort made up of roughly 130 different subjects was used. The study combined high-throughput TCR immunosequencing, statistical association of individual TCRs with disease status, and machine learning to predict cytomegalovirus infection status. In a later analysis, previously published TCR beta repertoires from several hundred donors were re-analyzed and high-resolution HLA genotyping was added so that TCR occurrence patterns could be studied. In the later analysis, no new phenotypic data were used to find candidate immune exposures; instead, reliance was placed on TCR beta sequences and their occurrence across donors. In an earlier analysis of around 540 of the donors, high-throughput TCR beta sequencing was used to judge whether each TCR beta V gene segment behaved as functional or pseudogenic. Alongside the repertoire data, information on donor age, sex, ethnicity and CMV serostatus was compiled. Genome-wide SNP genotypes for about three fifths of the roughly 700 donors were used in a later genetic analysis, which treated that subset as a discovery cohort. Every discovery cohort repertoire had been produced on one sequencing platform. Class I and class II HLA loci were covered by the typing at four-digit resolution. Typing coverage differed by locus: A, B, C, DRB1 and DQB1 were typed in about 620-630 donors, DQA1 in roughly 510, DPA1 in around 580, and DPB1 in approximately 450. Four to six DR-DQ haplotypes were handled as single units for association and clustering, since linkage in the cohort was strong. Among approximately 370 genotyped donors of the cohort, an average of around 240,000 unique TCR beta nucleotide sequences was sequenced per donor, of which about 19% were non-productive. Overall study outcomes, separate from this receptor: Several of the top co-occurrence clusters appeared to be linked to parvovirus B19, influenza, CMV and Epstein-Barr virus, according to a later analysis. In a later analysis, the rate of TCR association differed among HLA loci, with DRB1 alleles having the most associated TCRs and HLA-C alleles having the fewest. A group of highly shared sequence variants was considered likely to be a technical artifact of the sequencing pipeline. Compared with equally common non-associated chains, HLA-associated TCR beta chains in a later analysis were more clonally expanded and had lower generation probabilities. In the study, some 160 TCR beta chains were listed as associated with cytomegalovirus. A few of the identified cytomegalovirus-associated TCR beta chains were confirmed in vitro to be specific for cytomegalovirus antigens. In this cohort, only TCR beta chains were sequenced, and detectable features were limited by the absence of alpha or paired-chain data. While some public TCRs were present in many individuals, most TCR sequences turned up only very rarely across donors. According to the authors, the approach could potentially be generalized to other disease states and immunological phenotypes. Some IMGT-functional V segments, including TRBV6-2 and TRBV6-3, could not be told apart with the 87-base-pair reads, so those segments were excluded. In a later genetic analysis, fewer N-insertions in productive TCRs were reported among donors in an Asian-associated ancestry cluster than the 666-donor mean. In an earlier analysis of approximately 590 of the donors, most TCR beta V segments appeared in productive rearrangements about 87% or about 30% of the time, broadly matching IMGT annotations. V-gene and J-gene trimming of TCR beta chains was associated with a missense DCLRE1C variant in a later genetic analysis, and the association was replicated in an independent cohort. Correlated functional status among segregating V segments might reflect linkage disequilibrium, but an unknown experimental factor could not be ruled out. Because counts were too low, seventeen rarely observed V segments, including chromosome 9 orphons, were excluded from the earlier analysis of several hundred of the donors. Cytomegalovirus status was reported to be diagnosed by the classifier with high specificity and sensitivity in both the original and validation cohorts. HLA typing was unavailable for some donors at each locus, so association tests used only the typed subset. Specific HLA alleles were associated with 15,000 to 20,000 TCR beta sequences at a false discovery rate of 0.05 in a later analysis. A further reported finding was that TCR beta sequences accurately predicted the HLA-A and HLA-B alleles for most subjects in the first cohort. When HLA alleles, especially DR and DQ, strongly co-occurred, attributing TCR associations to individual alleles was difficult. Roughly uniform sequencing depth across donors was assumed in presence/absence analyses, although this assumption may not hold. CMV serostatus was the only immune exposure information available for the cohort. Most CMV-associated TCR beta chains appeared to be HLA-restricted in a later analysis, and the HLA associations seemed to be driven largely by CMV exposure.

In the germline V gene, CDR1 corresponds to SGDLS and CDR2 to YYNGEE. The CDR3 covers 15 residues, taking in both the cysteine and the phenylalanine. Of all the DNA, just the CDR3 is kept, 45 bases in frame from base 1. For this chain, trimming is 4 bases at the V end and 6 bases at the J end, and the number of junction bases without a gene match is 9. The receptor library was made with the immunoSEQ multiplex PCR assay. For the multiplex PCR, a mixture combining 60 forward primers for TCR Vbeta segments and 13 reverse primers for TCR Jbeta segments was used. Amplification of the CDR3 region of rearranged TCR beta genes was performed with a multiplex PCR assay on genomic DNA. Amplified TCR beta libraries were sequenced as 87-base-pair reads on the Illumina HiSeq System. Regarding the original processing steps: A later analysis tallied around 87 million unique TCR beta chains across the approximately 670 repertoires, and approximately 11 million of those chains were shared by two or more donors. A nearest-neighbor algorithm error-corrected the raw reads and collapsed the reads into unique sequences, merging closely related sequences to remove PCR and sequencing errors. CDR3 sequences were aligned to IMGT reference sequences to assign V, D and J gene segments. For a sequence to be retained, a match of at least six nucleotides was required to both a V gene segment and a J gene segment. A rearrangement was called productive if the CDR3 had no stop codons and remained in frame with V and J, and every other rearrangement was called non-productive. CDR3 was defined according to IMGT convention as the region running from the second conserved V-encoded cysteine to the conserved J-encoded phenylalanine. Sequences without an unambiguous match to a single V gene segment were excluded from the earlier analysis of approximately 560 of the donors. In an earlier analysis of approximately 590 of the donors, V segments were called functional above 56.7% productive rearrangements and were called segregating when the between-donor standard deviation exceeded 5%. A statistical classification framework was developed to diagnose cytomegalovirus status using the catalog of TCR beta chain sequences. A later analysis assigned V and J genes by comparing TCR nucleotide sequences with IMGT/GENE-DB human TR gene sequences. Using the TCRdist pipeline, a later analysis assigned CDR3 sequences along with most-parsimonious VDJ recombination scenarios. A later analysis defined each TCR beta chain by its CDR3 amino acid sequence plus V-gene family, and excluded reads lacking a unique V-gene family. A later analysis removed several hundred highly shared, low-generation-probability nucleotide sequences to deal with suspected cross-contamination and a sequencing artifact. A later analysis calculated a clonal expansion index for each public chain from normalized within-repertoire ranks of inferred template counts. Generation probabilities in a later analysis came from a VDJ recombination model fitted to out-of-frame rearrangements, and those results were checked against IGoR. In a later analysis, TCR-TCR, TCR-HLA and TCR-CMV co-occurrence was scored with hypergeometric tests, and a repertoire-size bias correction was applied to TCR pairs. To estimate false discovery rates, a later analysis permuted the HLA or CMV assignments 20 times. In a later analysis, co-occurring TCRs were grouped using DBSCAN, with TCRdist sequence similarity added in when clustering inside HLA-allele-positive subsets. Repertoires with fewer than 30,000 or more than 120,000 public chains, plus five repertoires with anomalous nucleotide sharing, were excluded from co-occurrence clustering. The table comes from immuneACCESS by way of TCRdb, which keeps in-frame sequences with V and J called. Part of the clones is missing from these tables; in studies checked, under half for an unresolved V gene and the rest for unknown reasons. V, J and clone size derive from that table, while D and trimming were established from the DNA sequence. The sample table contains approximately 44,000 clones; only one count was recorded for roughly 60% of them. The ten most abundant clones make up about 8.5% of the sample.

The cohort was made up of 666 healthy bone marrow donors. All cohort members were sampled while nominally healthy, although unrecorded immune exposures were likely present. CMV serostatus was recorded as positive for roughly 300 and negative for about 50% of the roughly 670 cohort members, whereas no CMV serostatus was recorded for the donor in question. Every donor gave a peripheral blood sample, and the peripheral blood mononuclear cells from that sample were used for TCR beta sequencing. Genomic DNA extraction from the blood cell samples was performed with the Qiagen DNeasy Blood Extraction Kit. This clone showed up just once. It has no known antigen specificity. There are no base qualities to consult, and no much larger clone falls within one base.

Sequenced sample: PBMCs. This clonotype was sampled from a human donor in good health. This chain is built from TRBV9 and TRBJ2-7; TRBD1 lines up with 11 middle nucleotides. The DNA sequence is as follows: TGTGCCAGCAGCTCCCAGGGACAGGGGGGGGCCGAGCAGTACTTC. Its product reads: CASSSQGQGGAEQYF. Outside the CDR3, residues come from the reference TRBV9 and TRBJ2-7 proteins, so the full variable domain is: DSGVTQTPKHLITATGQRVTLRCSPRSGDLSVYWYQQSLDQGLQFLIQYYNGEERAKGNILERFSAQQFPDLHSELNLSSLELGDSALYFCASSSQGQGGAEQYFGPGTRLTVT.